The clone carrying this T cell receptor (beta chain) turned up a few times. The data were obtained in a study of human T cells and chemical hapten exposure. Background on the study: Cases of alopecia areata, totalis or universalis occurred in a predominantly female patient group.

Per the original methods: Approximately 100,000 TCRs per sample was the median, with a range of about 20,000 to 690,600. TCRdb re-called the RACE reads through MiXCR, storing one row per CDR3 protein. TCRdb assigned the V and J calls; the authors' analysis was not used. The profile shows about 54,000 distinct CDR3 sequences, about 10% of them singletons. As for time point: patch test 2, 6 weeks after DPC sensitization. The treatment is: therapeutic diphenylcyclopropenone sensitization with weekly scalp DPC. Total RNA extraction was carried out from unfractionated whole blood. CDR3 length: 14 amino acids. V lost 4 bases, J lost 5 bases, and 14 bases lay in between. Germline CDR1 MNHEY, CDR2 SVGEGT.

This sequence was found in a woman between 50 and 59 years old with alopecia areata. Some clones in this sample may be carry-over from other donors' samples. Specimen: whole blood, collected in connection with sensitization to the hapten diphenylcyclopropenone (DPC). The genes are TRBV6-2 or TRBV6-3 and TRBJ2-5, with D possibly being TRBD1 (6 bases). CDR3: CASSFTGQLETQYF. In DNA, the CDR3 is TGTGCCAGCAGTTTTACGGGACAACTTGAGACCCAGTACTTC.